This is a list of T cell receptor beta chains from one sample in a study of T cell changes during pregnancy in multiple sclerosis. Clones were sequenced by immunoSEQ multiplex PCR, and TCRdb holds only the in-frame ones, with some missing. The table records over 45,000 clones, roughly 90% of them present only once. The sample here was peripheral blood, taken in the first trimester of pregnancy. The receptors originated from a female donor in good health, enrolled as a control in a pregnancy study. CDR3s include the opening cysteine and the closing phenylalanine or tryptophan. Fields, in order: D gene, V gene, J gene, clone size, CDR3 protein, CDR3 DNA. D genes are given only for firm matches. Clone size appears in some rows only: once, few, many, or a class for an expanded clone.

d_gene: -; v_gene: TRBV10-3; j_gene: TRBJ2-3; abundance: -; CDR3aa: CAISEGAHGTDTQYF; CDR3nt: TGTGCCATCAGTGAGGGGGCCCATGGCACAGATACGCAGTATTTT
d_gene: -; v_gene: TRBV5-1; j_gene: TRBJ2-3; abundance: -; CDR3aa: CASSLVQGGTDTQYF; CDR3nt: TGCGCCAGCAGCTTGGTTCAGGGAGGAACAGATACGCAGTATTTT
d_gene: TRBD2; v_gene: TRBV4-3; j_gene: TRBJ2-1; abundance: -; CDR3aa: CASSQEFTSGRPELSEQFF; CDR3nt: TGCGCCAGCAGCCAAGAATTTACTAGCGGACGACCGGAACTTTCTGAGCAGTTCTTC
d_gene: -; v_gene: TRBV5-6; j_gene: TRBJ1-1; abundance: -; CDR3aa: CASSSIFGGNTEAFF; CDR3nt: TGTGCCAGCAGTTCTATTTTCGGAGGGAACACTGAAGCTTTCTTT
d_gene: -; v_gene: TRBV5-1; j_gene: TRBJ2-3; abundance: -; CDR3aa: CASTPRVGASTDTQYF; CDR3nt: TGCGCCAGCACCCCTAGAGTCGGAGCTAGCACAGATACGCAGTATTTT
d_gene: -; v_gene: TRBV19; j_gene: TRBJ2-2; abundance: -; CDR3aa: CASSSGRNTGELFF; CDR3nt: TGTGCCAGTAGCAGCGGCCGGAACACCGGGGAGCTGTTTTTT
d_gene: -; v_gene: TRBV6-5; j_gene: TRBJ1-2; abundance: -; CDR3aa: CASSTGTSYGYTF; CDR3nt: TGTGCCAGCAGTACCGGGACATCCTATGGCTACACCTTC
d_gene: -; v_gene: TRBV4-2; j_gene: TRBJ2-2; abundance: -; CDR3aa: CASTGVSDTGELFF; CDR3nt: TGTGCCAGCACAGGGGTGTCGGACACCGGGGAGCTGTTTTTT
d_gene: -; v_gene: TRBV7-9; j_gene: TRBJ1-2; abundance: -; CDR3aa: CASSLAGGAGGYTF; CDR3nt: TGTGCCAGCAGCTTAGCAGGAGGGGCGGGAGGCTACACCTTC
d_gene: TRBD2; v_gene: TRBV6-5; j_gene: TRBJ2-7; abundance: -; CDR3aa: CASRNSGRPYEQYF; CDR3nt: TGTGCCAGCAGAAATAGCGGGAGACCCTACGAGCAGTACTTC
d_gene: -; v_gene: TRBV5-1; j_gene: TRBJ2-3; abundance: few; CDR3aa: CASRRRNRAFTDTQYF; CDR3nt: TGCGCCAGCAGGAGGCGTAACAGGGCATTCACAGATACGCAGTATTTT
d_gene: -; v_gene: TRBV19; j_gene: TRBJ1-2; abundance: -; CDR3aa: CASSLSENYGYTF; CDR3nt: TGTGCCAGTAGTCTTTCAGAAAACTATGGCTACACCTTC
d_gene: -; v_gene: TRBV18; j_gene: TRBJ2-2; abundance: -; CDR3aa: CASSRPGQSQNTGELFF; CDR3nt: TGTGCCAGCTCACGACCGGGACAATCCCAAAACACCGGGGAGCTGTTTTTT
d_gene: -; v_gene: TRBV10-3; j_gene: TRBJ1-3; abundance: once; CDR3aa: CATRASGNTIYF; CDR3nt: TGTGCCACCCGCGCCTCAGGAAACACCATATATTTT